This entry features one T cell receptor (beta chain) sequence. V was trimmed by 6 bases and J by 2 bases, leaving 14 bases between them. Germline values: CDR1 MDHEN, CDR2 SYDVKM. The CDR3 consists of 14 residues. A single record per CDR3 protein comes from TCRdb applying MiXCR to the RT-PCR reads. The table includes roughly 670,000 distinct CDR3 sequences, around 15% detected once. These data belong to a study of response to subunit inactivated influenza vaccine. This material consisted of PBMCs from blood, taken 14 to 15 days before vaccination. The TCR sequence derives from a man in his fifties or sixties who received an inactivated influenza vaccine. The gene calls are TRBV28 and TRBJ2-7; perhaps TRBD1 as D (5 bases). CDR3 sequence: CASRTVLKPYEQYF. The CDR3 DNA reads TGTGCCAGCAGGACAGTCCTAAAGCCCTACGAGCAGTACTTC.